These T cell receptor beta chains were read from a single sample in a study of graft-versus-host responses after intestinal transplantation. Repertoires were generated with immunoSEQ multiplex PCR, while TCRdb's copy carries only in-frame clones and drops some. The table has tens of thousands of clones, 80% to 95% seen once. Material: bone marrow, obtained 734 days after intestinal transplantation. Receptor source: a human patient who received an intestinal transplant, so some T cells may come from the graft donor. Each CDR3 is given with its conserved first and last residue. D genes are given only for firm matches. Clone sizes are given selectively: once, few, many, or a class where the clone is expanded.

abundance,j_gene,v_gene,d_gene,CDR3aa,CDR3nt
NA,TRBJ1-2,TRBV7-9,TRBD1,CASTAAGQGGGGYTF,TGTGCCAGCACCGCGGCTGGGCAGGGGGGAGGTGGCTACACCTTC
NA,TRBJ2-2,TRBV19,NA,CASSSRKGPGELFF,TGTGCCAGTAGTTCCAGGAAGGGGCCCGGGGAGCTGTTTTTT
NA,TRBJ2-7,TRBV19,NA,CASSILGREHYEQYF,TGTGCCAGTAGTATCTTGGGCAGGGAGCACTACGAGCAGTACTTC
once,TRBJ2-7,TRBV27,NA,CASSLQGAGSYEQYF,TGTGCCAGCAGTTTACAGGGAGCGGGTTCCTACGAGCAGTACTTC
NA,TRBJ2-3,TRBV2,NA,CASTRRGVGTDTQYF,TGTGCCAGCACCCGTAGGGGGGTTGGCACAGATACGCAGTATTTT
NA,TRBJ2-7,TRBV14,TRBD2,CASSQDRLTSSYVYEQYF,TGTGCCAGCAGCCAAGATAGATTGACTAGCTCATACGTCTACGAGCAGTACTTC
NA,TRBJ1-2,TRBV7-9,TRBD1,CASSQAYRGNYGYTF,TGTGCCAGCAGCCAGGCTTACAGGGGAAACTATGGCTACACCTTC
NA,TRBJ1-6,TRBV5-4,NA,CASSNRDNSYNSPLHF,TGTGCCAGCAGCAACCGGGACAACTCATATAATTCACCCCTCCACTTT
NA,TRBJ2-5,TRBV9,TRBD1,CASSPRQGASEETQYF,TGTGCCAGCAGCCCCCGACAGGGGGCGAGTGAGGAGACCCAGTACTTC
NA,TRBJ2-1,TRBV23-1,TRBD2,CASSQSTSGRAVTDNEQFF,TGCGCCAGCAGTCAATCCACTAGCGGGAGGGCCGTTACGGACAATGAGCAGTTCTTC
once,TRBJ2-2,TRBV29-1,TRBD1,CSVVLRTGQENTGELFF,TGCAGCGTCGTACTCCGGACAGGGCAGGAGAACACCGGGGAGCTGTTTTTT
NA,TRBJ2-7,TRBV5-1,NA,CASSFTVPDYEQYF,TGCGCCAGCAGCTTTACCGTTCCGGACTACGAGCAGTACTTC
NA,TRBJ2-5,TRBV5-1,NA,CASSADTAETQYF,TGCGCCAGCAGCGCCGACACTGCAGAGACCCAGTACTTC
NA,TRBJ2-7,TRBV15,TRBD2,CATSRDSGLAGGYEQYF,TGTGCCACCAGCAGAGACTCCGGACTAGCGGGAGGCTACGAGCAGTACTTC
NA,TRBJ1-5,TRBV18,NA,CASSPQRSRDNQPQHF,TGTGCCAGCTCACCTCAGAGATCCAGGGACAATCAGCCCCAGCATTTT
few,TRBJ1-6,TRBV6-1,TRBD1,CASMTGNNSPLHF,TGTGCCAGCATGACAGGGAATAATTCACCCCTCCACTTT
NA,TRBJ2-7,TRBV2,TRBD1,CASNSRTGGLYEQYF,TGTGCCAGCAATAGTCGGACAGGGGGCTTGTACGAGCAGTACTTC
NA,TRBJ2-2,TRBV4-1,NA,CASSRLENTGELFF,TGCGCCAGCAGCCGTCTGGAAAACACCGGGGAGCTGTTTTTT
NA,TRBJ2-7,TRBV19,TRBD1,CASTRTGTYEQYF,TGTGCCAGTACCCGGACAGGGACCTACGAGCAGTACTTC
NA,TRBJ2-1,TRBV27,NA,CASRISKGIPNEQFF,TGTGCCAGCAGGATATCGAAGGGAATCCCCAATGAGCAGTTCTTC
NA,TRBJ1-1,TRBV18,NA,CASSPRAGLEEGTEAFF,TGTGCCAGCTCACCACGGGCAGGGCTAGAGGAGGGGACTGAAGCTTTCTTT
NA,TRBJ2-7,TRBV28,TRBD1,CASSSGQIYEQYF,TGTGCCAGCAGTTCGGGACAGATCTACGAGCAGTACTTC
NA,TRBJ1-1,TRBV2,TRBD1,CASTGQGYTEAFF,TGTGCCAGCACCGGACAGGGATACACTGAAGCTTTCTTT
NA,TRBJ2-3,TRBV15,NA,CATSRQLSDTQYF,TGTGCCACCAGCAGACAACTATCAGATACGCAGTATTTT
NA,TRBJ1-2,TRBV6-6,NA,CASSRQDTAGGGYTF,TGTGCCAGCAGTCGCCAAGACACCGCCGGAGGGGGCTACACCTTC
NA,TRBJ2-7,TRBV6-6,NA,CASSTTLPAYEQYF,TGTGCCAGCAGTACCACACTACCTGCCTACGAGCAGTACTTC
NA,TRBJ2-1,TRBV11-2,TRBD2,CASSLGLAVNEQFF,TGTGCCAGCAGCTTAGGGCTAGCGGTAAATGAGCAGTTCTTC
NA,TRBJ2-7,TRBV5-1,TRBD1,CASSSSGQGYYEQYF,TGCGCCAGCAGCTCATCCGGACAGGGTTACTACGAGCAGTACTTC
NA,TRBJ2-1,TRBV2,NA,CASSDGLAPWLEQFF,TGTGCCAGCAGTGATGGGCTAGCCCCGTGGTTAGAGCAGTTCTTC
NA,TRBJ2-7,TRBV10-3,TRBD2,CAISDPGLETTARTEMLPYEQYF,TGTGCCATCAGTGATCCGGGACTAGAGACGACCGCCCGGACCGAAATGTTACCCTACGAGCAGTACTTC
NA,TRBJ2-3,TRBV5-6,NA,CASSDPGLLTDTQYF,TGTGCCAGCAGCGATCCGGGACTCCTCACAGATACGCAGTATTTT
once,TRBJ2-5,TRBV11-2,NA,CASSPSGDRGETQYF,TGTGCCAGCAGCCCTTCGGGGGATCGTGGGGAGACCCAGTACTTC
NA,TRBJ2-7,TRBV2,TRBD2,CASSGIQRGASYEQYF,TGTGCCAGCAGTGGTATTCAGCGGGGGGCCTCCTACGAGCAGTACTTC
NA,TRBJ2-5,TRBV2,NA,CATDGAQQETQYF,TGTGCCACAGATGGGGCCCAACAAGAGACCCAGTACTTC
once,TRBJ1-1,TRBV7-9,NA,CASSFQEAEAFF,TGTGCCAGCAGCTTTCAAGAGGCAGAAGCTTTCTTT
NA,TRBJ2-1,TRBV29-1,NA,CSVDSDLGAYNEQFF,TGCAGCGTTGATAGCGACCTTGGCGCCTACAATGAGCAGTTCTTC
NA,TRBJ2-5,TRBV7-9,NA,CASTIGEEYQETQYF,TGTGCCAGCACCATAGGCGAGGAATACCAAGAGACCCAGTACTTC
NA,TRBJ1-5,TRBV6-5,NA,CASRKTDSNQPQHF,TGTGCCAGCAGAAAGACGGATAGCAATCAGCCCCAGCATTTT
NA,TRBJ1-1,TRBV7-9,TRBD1,CASSLEVFRGRAFF,TGTGCCAGCAGCTTAGAGGTATTTAGGGGGCGAGCTTTCTTT
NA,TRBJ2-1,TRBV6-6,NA,CASSYSGRTYNEQFF,TGTGCCAGCAGTTACTCCGGGAGAACCTACAATGAGCAGTTCTTC
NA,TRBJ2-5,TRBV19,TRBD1,CASNEGTGKETQYF,TGTGCCAGTAACGAGGGGACAGGGAAAGAGACCCAGTACTTC
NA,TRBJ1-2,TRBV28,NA,CASSYPGTADGYTF,TGTGCCAGCAGTTACCCGGGGACTGCAGATGGCTACACCTTC
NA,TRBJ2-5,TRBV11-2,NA,CASSLPTPVDSLLIEPQYF,TGTGCCAGCAGCTTACCCACACCCGTGGACTCCCTTTTGATTGAACCCCAGTACTTC
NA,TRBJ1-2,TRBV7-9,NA,CASSFEGYQVGNYGYTF,TGTGCCAGCAGCTTCGAGGGTTACCAGGTCGGCAACTATGGCTACACCTTC
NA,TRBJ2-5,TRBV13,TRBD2,CASSRGLAEETQYF,TGTGCCAGCAGCCGGGGACTAGCGGAAGAGACCCAGTACTTC